Below, one TCR beta chain is given with its context. The antigen is not known. The sample belongs to a study of OX40 agonist ivuxolimab in advanced cancers. Overall study context: Participants averaged approximately 60 years of age (range about 23 to 79) and were about 85% male. A history of anti-PD-1, anti-PD-L1 or anti-CTLA-4 therapy was acceptable, and about 37% had some.

The V gene's germline CDR1 is MNHEY and CDR2 SVGAGI. The CDR3 loop spans 15 amino acids. With 2 bases removed from V and 0 bases from J, the gap between germline ends came to 11 bases. Study-wide results and caveats: CD8+ T cells showed, on average, more clonal expansion than CD4+ cells. In the 0.1-3.0 mg/kg groups, partial responders showed among the lowest expansion.

Clones were sequenced by immunoSEQ multiplex PCR, and TCRdb holds only the in-frame ones, with some missing. The sample has about 100,000 clones, approximately 80% seen once. The TCR sequence derives from an adult with an advanced solid tumor such as melanoma, head and neck, liver or kidney cancer. The V and J genes are TRBV6-5 and TRBJ2-7, with D possibly being TRBD1 (6 bases). The starting material was CD4+ or CD8+ T cells sorted from blood, obtained in a trial of the OX40 agonist ivuxolimab. The CDR3 region has the DNA TGTGCCAGCAGTTACGGGGGCTTTGGCTCCTACGAGCAGTACTTC. It yields the protein CASSYGGFGSYEQYF.